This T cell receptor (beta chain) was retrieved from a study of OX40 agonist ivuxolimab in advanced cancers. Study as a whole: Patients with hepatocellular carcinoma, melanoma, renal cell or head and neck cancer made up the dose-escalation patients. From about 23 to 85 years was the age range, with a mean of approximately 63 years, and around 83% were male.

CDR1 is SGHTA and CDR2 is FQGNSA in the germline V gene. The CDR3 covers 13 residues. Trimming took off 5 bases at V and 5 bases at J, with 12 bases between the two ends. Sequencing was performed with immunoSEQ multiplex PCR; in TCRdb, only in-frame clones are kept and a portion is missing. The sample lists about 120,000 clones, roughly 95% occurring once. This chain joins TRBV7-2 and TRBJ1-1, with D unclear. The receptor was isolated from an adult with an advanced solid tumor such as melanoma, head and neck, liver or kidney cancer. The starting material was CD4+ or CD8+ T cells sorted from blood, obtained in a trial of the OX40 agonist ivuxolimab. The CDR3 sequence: CASSQRPRTEAFF. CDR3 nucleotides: TGTGCCAGCAGCCAGCGGCCGCGGACTGAAGCTTTCTTT. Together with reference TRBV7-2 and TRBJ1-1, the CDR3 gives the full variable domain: GAGVSQSPSNKVTEKGKDVELRCDPISGHTALYWYRQSLGQGLEFLIYFQGNSAPDKSGLPSDRFSAERTGGSVSTLTIQRTQQEDSAVYLCASSQRPRTEAFFGQGTRLTVV.